This T cell receptor (beta chain) comes out of a study of regulatory T cells in long-lasting Graves disease. Trimming removed 3 bases from V and 3 bases from J, with 12 bases in between. The CDR3 extends over 14 amino acids. Time point here: persistent/refractory GD, antithyroid drugs over 5 years with positive TRAb. The authors made the TCR library using RNA they extracted from PBMCs. A blood draw put 8 to 10 milliliters of peripheral blood into EDTA tubes. Sequencing libraries for TCR beta were prepared with iRepertoire HTBI primers and Arm-PCR of CDR3 regions. MiXCR was run by TCRdb on the multiplex PCR reads, yielding one entry per CDR3 protein. The sample lists approximately 350,000 distinct CDR3 sequences; roughly 23% were seen once.

The sequencing used peripheral blood mononuclear cells (PBMCs), collected when the disease was refractory, from a patient treated with antithyroid drugs. The clonotype was recovered from a woman aged 40 to 49 with Graves disease. The chain is built from TRBV12-3 or TRBV12-4 and TRBJ2-7; D gene ambiguous. CDR3 coding DNA: TGTGCCAGCAGTTTCTCCGGTAGGGACTACGAGCAGTACTTC. It specifies CASSFSGRDYEQYF.